Following are 11 T cell receptor beta chains from one sample sequenced in a study of cytomegalovirus exposure and HLA in healthy donors. The protocol was immunoSEQ multiplex PCR, while the TCRdb copy is restricted to in-frame clones and leaves out a portion. The sample yields under 250,000 clones, roughly 81% seen once. Source material: PBMCs. The receptors were sampled from a woman in her 30s in good health and CMV-seronegative.

V gene TRBV6-5 combines with J gene TRBJ2-1; 9 bases fit TRBD1. V gave up 6 bases and J gave up 8 bases; unmatched junction bases: 11. The CDR3 has 15 amino acids. Germline CDR1 is MNHEY and CDR2 is SVGAGI. CDR3 nucleotide sequence: TGTGCCAGCAGCGACCCCGGGACAGGGCTGTATGAGCAGTTCTTC. Encoded protein: CASSDPGTGLYEQFF.

CDR3 nucleotide sequence: TGTGCCAGCAGCCTGGGACAGGGGTACACTGAAGCTTTCTTT. Encoded protein: CASSLGQGYTEAFF. The chain has TRBV6-6 and TRBJ1-1, with TRBD1 matching over 10 bases. Germline V gene data show CDR1 as MNHNY and CDR2 as SVGAGI (reference sequence). The trim removed 6 bases at V and 3 bases at J, leaving 4 bases unmatched. The CDR3 sequence is 14 residues long.

The chain's CDR3 is CASSFVTSGTYEQYF. The CDR3 DNA sequence: TGTGCCAGCAGTTTTGTGACTAGCGGGACCTACGAGCAGTACTTC. The chain couples TRBV6-6 to TRBJ2-7; 11 nucleotides align to TRBD2. Germline values: CDR1 MNHNY, CDR2 SVGAGI (reference sequence). The CDR3 is 15 residues long. Losses at the gene ends were 4 bases for V and 2 bases for J; bases not matched to a gene: 4.

The chain joins TRBV29-1 to TRBJ1-3, with a possible D match to TRBD1 (5 bases). Trimming removed 6 bases at V and 10 bases at J, with 13 bases between. Per the germline V gene, CDR1 is SQVTM and CDR2 is ANQGSEA. The length of the CDR3 is 11 residues. Here the CDR3 DNA reads TGCAGCGTGGAGGAGGGGAATACCATATATTTT. It is translated as CSVEEGNTIYF.

The gene calls are TRBV5-5 and TRBJ1-5, with D unclear. Germline V gene lookup returns CDR1 SGHKS and CDR2 YYEKEE (reference sequence). V was cut by 2 bases and J by 0 bases, with 6 bases left in between. The CDR3 sequence is 14 residues long. In nucleotides, the CDR3 is TGTGCCAGCAGCTTAGCCCTTAGCAATCAGCCCCAGCATTTT. Its translation is CASSLALSNQPQHF.

The genes are TRBV14 and TRBJ2-5, with TRBD1 identical over 11 bases. The V segment lost 5 bases and the J segment 5 bases; nucleotides outside the gene matches: 7. The V gene's germline CDR1 is SGHDN and CDR2 FVKESK. This CDR3 region has 15 residues. The CDR3 protein is CASSTGTGGRETQYF. In DNA form, the CDR3 reads TGTGCCAGCAGCACCGGGACAGGGGGACGGGAGACCCAGTACTTC.

The chain is built from TRBV5-1 and TRBJ2-5; 8 nucleotides agree with TRBD2. The CDR3 is made up of 15 amino acids. CDR1 is SGHRS and CDR2 is YFSETQ in the germline V gene. V was clipped by 2 bases and J by 0 bases; unmatched bases: 3. This chain's CDR3 is CASSLLAAHQETQYF. The DNA of the CDR3 is TGCGCCAGCAGCTTACTAGCGGCCCACCAAGAGACCCAGTACTTC.

This sequence joins TRBV18 and TRBJ2-3; 7 bases are a match to TRBD2. V gave up 1 base and J gave up 6 bases; unmatched junction bases: 4. This CDR3 spans 14 amino acids. CDR1 and CDR2 from the germline V gene are KGHSH and LQKENI. The CDR3 loop reads CASSPHAGVDTQYF. CDR3 bases: TGTGCCAGCTCACCACATGCGGGAGTTGATACGCAGTATTTT.

The chain links TRBV9 to TRBJ1-1; TRBD1 might be the D (6 bases). This CDR3 has 13 residues. Germline V lookup: CDR1 SGDLS, CDR2 YYNGEE. Trimming pared 3 bases from V and 6 bases from J, leaving 12 bases between. This chain's CDR3 is CASSAEQGPEAFF. CDR3 DNA sequence: TGTGCCAGCAGCGCGGAACAGGGACCTGAAGCTTTCTTT.

The chain is built from TRBV19 and TRBJ2-7, with a possible D match to TRBD2 (5 bases). Germline V lookup: CDR1 LNHDA, CDR2 SQIVND (reference sequence). V lost 5 bases and J lost 7, with 15 bases in between. CDR3 size: 13 residues. The CDR3 bases are TGTGCCAGTAGTCCCGAGGGAGTAAGGGAGCAGTACTTC. It yields the protein CASSPEGVREQYF.

V usage is TRBV9 and J usage is TRBJ2-3; 15 bases fit TRBD2. The CDR3 runs to 18 residues. J lost 3 bases, V lost 6 bases, and 11 bases had no gene match. Germline lookup yields CDR1 SGDLS and CDR2 YYNGEE. The CDR3 loop is CASKPGLAGGPGTDTQYF. As DNA, the CDR3 is TGTGCCAGCAAGCCAGGACTAGCGGGGGGGCCTGGTACAGATACGCAGTATTTT.